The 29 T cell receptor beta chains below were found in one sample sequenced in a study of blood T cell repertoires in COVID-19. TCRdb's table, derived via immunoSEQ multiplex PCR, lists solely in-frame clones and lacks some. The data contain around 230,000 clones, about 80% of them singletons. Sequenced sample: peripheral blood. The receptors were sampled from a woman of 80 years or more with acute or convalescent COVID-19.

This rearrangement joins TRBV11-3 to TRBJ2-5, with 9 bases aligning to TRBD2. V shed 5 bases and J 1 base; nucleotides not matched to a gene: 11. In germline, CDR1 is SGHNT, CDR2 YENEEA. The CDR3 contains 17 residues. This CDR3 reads CASSPRGGGGVQETQYF. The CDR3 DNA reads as TGTGCCAGCAGCCCCCGTGGGGGCGGGGGGGTCCAAGAGACCCAGTACTTC.

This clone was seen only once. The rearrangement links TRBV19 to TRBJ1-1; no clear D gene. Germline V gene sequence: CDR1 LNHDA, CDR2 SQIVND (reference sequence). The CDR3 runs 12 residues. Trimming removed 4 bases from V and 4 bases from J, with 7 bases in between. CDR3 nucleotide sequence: TGTGCCAGTAGTAATCCCCGCACTGAAGCTTTCTTT. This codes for CASSNPRTEAFF.

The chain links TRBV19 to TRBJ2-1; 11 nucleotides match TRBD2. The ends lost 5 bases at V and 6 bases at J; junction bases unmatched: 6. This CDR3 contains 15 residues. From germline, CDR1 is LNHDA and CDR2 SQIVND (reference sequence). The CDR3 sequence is CASSPTSGVGNEQFF. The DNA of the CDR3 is TGTGCCAGTAGTCCGACTAGCGGGGTTGGCAATGAGCAGTTCTTC.

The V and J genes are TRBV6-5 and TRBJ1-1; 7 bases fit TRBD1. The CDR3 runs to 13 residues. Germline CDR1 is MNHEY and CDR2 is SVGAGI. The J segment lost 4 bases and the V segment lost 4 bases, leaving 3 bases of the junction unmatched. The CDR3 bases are TGTGCCAGCAGTTGGGCAGGGGGCACTGAAGCTTTCTTT. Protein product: CASSWAGGTEAFF.

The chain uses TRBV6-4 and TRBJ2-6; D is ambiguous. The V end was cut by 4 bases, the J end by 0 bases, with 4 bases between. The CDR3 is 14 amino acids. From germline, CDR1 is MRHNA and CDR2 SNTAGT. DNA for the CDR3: TGTGCCAGCAGTGTGGCCTCTGGGGCCAACGTCCTGACTTTC. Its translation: CASSVASGANVLTF.

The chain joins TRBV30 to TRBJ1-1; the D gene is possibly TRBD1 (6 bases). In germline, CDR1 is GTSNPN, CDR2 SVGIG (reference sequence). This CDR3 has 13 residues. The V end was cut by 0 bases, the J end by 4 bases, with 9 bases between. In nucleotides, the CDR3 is TGTGCCTGGAGTGTAGCAGGGGCCACTGAAGCTTTCTTT. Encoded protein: CAWSVAGATEAFF.

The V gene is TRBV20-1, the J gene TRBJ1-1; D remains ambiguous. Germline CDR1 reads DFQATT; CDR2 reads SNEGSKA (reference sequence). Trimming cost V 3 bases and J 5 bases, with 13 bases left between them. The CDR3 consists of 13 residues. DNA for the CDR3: TGCAGTGCTAGTTGGCCCACGGGAACTGAAGCTTTCTTT. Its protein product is CSASWPTGTEAFF.

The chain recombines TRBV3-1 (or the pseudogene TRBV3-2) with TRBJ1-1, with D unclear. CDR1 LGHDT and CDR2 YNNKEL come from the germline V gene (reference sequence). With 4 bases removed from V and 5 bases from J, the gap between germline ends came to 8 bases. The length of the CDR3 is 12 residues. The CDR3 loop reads CASSPGWTEAFF. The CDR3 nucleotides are TGTGCCAGCAGCCCGGGGTGGACTGAAGCTTTCTTT.

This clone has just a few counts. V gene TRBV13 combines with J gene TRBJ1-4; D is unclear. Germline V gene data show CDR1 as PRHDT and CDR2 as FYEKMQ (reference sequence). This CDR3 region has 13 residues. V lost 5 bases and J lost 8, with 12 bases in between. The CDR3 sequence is CASSPRGREKLFF. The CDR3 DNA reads TGTGCCAGCAGCCCCCGCGGCCGCGAAAAACTGTTTTTT.

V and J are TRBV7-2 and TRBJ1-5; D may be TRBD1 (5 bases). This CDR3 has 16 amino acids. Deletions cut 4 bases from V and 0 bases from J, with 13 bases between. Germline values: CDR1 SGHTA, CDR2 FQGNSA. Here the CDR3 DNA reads TGTGCCAGCAGCTATCAGGGCGGTTATAGCAATCAGCCCCAGCATTTT. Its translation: CASSYQGGYSNQPQHF. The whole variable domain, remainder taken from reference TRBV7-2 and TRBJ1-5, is GAGVSQSPSNKVTEKGKDVELRCDPISGHTALYWYRQSLGQGLEFLIYFQGNSAPDKSGLPSDRFSAERTGGSVSTLTIQRTQQEDSAVYLCASSYQGGYSNQPQHFGDGTRLSIL.

CDR3 in amino acids: CASSLAWQTGNHEQYF. CDR3 DNA: TGTGCCAGCAGCTTGGCCTGGCAGACAGGGAACCACGAGCAGTACTTC. V usage is TRBV5-4 and J usage is TRBJ2-7; TRBD1 matches 7 bases. CDR1 and CDR2 (germline): SGHNT, YYREEE (reference sequence). After removal of 0 bases from V and 5 bases from J, the junction contained 11 bases not matched to a gene. The CDR3 consists of 16 residues.

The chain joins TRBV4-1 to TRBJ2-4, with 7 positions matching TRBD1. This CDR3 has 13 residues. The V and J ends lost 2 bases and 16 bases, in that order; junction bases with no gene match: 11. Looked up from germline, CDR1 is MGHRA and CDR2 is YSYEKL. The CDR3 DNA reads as TGCGCCAGCAGCCAACGGACAGGCCTCGTCCCTTACTTC. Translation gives CASSQRTGLVPYF.

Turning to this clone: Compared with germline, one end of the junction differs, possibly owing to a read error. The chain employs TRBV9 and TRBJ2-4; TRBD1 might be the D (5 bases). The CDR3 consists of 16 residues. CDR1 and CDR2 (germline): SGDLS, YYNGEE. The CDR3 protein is CTSSIPGAQAKNIQYF. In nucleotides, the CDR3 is TGTACCAGCAGCATTCCTGGGGCACAAGCCAAAAACATTCAGTACTTC.

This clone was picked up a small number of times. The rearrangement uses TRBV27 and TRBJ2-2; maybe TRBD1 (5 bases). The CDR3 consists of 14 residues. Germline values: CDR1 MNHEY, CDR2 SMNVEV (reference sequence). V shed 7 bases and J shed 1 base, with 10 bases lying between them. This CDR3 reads CASKVQGNTGELFF. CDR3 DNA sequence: TGTGCCAGCAAGGTGCAGGGGAACACCGGGGAGCTGTTTTTT.

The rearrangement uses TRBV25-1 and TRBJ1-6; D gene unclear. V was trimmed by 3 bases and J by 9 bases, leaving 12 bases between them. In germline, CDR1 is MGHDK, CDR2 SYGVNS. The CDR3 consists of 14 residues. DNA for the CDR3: TGTGCCAGCAGTGACACCTTATCGGGTTCACCCCTCCACTTT. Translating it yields CASSDTLSGSPLHF.

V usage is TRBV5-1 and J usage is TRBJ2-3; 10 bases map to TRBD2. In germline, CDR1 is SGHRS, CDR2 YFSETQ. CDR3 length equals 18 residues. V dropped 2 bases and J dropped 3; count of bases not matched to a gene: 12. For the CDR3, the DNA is TGCGCCAGCAGCTTTGCAGCGGGGGGGCTTTTCGTTACAGATACGCAGTATTTT. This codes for CASSFAAGGLFVTDTQYF.

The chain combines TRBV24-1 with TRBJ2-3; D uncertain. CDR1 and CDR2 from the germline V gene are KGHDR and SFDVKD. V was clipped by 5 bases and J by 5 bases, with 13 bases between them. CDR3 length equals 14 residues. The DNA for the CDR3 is TGTGCCACCAGTGGAGTCGGGTCGGGAGATACGCAGTATTTT. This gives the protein CATSGVGSGDTQYF.

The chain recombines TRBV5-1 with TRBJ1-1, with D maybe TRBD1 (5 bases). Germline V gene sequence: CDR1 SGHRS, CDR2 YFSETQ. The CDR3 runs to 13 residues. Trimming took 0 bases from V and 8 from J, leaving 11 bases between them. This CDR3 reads CASSLAGGVEAFF. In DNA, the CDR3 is TGCGCCAGCAGCTTGGCCGGGGGGGTCGAAGCTTTCTTT.

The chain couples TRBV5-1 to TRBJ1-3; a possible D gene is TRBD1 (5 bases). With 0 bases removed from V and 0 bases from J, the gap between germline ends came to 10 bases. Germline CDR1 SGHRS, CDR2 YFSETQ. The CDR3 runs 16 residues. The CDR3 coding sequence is TGCGCCAGCAGCTTGGGGGGCCAGAGCTCTGGAAACACCATATATTTT. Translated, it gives CASSLGGQSSGNTIYF.

DNA for the CDR3: TGTGCCAGCAGCTTAGACAGGGGCGCCGCACTAGGTGGCTACACCTTC. Its translation: CASSLDRGAALGGYTF. This chain connects TRBV5-6 to TRBJ1-2, with 8 bases aligning to TRBD1. After removal of 2 bases from V and 7 bases from J, the junction contained 13 bases not matched to a gene. Germline assignment: CDR1 SGHDT and CDR2 YYEEEE. The length of the CDR3 is 16 residues.

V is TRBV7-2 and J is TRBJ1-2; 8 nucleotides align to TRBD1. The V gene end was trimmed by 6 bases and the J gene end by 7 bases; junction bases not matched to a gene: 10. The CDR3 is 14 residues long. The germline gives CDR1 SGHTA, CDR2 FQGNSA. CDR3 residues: CASSKQGEKSGYTF. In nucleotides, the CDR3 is TGTGCCAGCAGTAAACAGGGGGAGAAGTCTGGCTACACCTTC.

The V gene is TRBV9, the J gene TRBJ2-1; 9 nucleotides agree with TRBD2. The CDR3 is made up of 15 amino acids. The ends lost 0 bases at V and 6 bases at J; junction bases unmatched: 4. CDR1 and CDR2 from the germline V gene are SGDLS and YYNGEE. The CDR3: CASSVERGAFNEQFF. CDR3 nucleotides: TGTGCCAGCAGCGTAGAGCGGGGGGCCTTCAATGAGCAGTTCTTC.

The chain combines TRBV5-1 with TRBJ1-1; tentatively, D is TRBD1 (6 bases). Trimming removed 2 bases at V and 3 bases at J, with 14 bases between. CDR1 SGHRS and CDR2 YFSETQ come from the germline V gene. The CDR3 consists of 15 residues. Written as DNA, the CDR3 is TGCGCCAGCAGCTTAGGGGGTCTAGGGGACACTGAAGCTTTCTTT. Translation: CASSLGGLGDTEAFF.

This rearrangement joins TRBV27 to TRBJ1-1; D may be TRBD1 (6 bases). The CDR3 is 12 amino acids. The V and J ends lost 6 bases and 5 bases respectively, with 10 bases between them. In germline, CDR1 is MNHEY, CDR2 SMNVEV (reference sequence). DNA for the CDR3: TGTGCCAGCAGGAAGACAGGAACTGAAGCTTTCTTT. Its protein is CASRKTGTEAFF.

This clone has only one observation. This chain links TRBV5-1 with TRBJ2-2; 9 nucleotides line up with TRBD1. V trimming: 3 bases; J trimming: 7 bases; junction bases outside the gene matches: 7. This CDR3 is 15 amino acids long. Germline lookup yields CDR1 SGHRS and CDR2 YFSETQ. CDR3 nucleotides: TGCGCCAGCAGCTCTACACAGGGGGCCGTCGGGGAGCTGTTTTTT. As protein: CASSSTQGAVGELFF.

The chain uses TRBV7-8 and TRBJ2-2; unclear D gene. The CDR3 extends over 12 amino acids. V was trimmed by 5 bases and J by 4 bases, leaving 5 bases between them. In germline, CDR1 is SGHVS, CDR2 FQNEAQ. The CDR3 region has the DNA TGTGCCAGCAGCCCACTCACCGGGGAGCTGTTTTTT. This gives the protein CASSPLTGELFF. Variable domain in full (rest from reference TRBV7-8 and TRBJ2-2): GAGVSQSPRYKVAKRGQDVALRCDPISGHVSLFWYQQALGQGPEFLTYFQNEAQLDKSGLPSDRFFAERPEGSVSTLKIQRTQQEDSAVYLCASSPLTGELFFGEGSRLTVL.

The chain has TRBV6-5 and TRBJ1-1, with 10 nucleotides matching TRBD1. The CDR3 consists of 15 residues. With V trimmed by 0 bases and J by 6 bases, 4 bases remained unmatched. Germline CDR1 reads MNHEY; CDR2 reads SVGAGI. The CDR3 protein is CASSYSRTGGAEAFF. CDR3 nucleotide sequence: TGTGCCAGCAGTTACTCGAGGACAGGGGGAGCTGAAGCTTTCTTT.

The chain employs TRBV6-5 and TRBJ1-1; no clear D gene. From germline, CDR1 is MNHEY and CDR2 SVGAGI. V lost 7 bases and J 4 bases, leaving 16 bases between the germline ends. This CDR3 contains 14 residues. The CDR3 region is CASTHGLRGTEAFF. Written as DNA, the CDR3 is TGTGCCAGCACTCATGGGCTCCGGGGCACTGAAGCTTTCTTT.

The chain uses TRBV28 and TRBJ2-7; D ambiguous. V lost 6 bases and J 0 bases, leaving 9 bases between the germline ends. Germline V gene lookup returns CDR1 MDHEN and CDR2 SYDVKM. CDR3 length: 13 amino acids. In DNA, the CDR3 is TGTGCCAGCAGAAGCCCCATCTCCTACGAGCAGTACTTC. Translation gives CASRSPISYEQYF. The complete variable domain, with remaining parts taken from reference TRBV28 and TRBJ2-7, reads DVKVTQSSRYLVKRTGEKVFLECVQDMDHENMFWYRQDPGLGLRLIYFSYDVKMKEKGDIPEGYSVSREKKERFSLILESASTNQTSMYLCASRSPISYEQYFGPGTRLTVT.